The entry that follows covers one T cell receptor (beta chain) sequence. This CDR3 comprises 14 residues. Germline V gene data show CDR1 as SNHLY and CDR2 as FYNNEI. The V gene end was trimmed by 5 bases and the J gene end by 8 bases; junction bases not matched to a gene: 8. The sample originates from a study of blood T cell repertoires in COVID-19. Study details: Collection of acute and convalescent COVID-19 samples took place in the United States, Italy and Spain. The analysed material was cDNA or gDNA that came from T cells, B-cell-depleted T cells, or PBMCs.

Per the original data handling: Quantification of nucleated cells was approximated via reference gene primer amplification. Sequenced by immunoSEQ multiplex PCR; TCRdb stores in-frame clones only, minus some. The V and J calls and clone size are taken from that table; D and trimming were inferred from the DNA. The table lists a few hundred thousand clones, approximately 86% of them singletons. This sequence originates from a man aged 60-69 years with acute or convalescent COVID-19. Input material: peripheral blood. The genes are TRBV2 and TRBJ2-1, with 8 bases identical to TRBD1. In DNA form, the CDR3 reads TGTGCCAGCAGTCTTACAGGGGGACTCGATGAGCAGTTCTTC. Protein sequence: CASSLTGGLDEQFF.